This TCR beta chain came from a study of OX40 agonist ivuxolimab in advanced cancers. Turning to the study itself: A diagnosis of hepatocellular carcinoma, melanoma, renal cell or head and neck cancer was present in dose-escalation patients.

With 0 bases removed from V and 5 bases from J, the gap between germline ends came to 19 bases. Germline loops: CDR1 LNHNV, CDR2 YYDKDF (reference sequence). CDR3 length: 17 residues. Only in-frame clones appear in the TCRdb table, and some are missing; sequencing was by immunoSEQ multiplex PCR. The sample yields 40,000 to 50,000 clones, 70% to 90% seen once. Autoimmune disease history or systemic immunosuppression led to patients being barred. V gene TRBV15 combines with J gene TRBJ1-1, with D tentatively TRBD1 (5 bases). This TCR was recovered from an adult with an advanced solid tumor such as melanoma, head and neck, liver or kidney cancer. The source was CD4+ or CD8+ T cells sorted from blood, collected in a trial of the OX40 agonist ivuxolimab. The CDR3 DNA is TGTGCCACCAGCAGAGACTCAATAAGGGGTGCTTTGACTGAAGCTTTCTTT. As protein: CATSRDSIRGALTEAFF.